The T cell receptor (beta chain) described here comes from a study of cytomegalovirus exposure and HLA in healthy donors (dated by TCRdb to about 2017). For the study in its entirety: In an earlier analysis of approximately 640 of the donors, approximately 300 Gb of sequence data and 120 million or so unique TCR beta sequences from some 170 million T cells were reported. A separate validation cohort of 90 to 150 different subjects was used in addition to the roughly 700-subject first cohort. A later analysis re-analyzed previously published TCR beta repertoires from roughly 600 donors and added high-resolution HLA genotyping to study TCR occurrence patterns. Typing coverage varied by locus: about 620-630 donors for A, B, C, DRB1 and DQB1; roughly 510 for DQA1; more than 600 for DPA1; under 490 for DPB1. To decide whether each TCR beta V gene segment behaved as functional or pseudogenic, an earlier analysis of some 570 of the donors relied on high-throughput TCR beta sequencing. Using immunosequencing, the study profiled T cell repertoires from around 670 subjects and related those repertoires to cytomegalovirus serostatus. Four or five DR-DQ haplotypes were handled as single units for association and clustering because linkage in the cohort was strong. The later analysis used no new phenotypic data to find candidate immune exposures, relying instead on TCR beta sequences and their occurrence across donors. The study aimed to test whether signatures of past pathogen exposure could be identified by cataloging public T cell receptors. Donor age, sex, ethnicity and CMV serostatus were compiled alongside the repertoire data. Across under 500 genotyped donors of the cohort, an average of about 200,000 unique TCR beta nucleotide sequences per donor were sequenced, and roughly 18% of those sequences were non-productive. HLA typing included class I and class II loci at four-digit resolution. Genome-wide SNP genotypes for about 65% of the roughly 670 donors were used in a later genetic analysis, which treated that subset as a discovery cohort. All discovery cohort repertoires had been generated on a single sequencing platform. About 310 gigabases of sequencing data and tens of millions of unique TCR sequences were included in an early release covering roughly 700 HLA-typed donors. To predict cytomegalovirus infection status, the study combined high-throughput TCR immunosequencing, statistical association of individual TCRs with disease status, and machine learning. The genetic ancestry cluster associated with self-reported Caucasian donors included roughly four fifths of the roughly 400 genotyped donors. General study outcomes and caveats: In both the original and validation cohorts, the classifier was reported to diagnose cytomegalovirus status with high specificity and sensitivity. Because counts were too low, 15 to 20 rarely observed V segments, including chromosome 9 orphons, were excluded from the earlier analysis of roughly 580 of the donors. The sequencing pipeline was judged likely to have produced a cluster of highly shared sequence variants as a technical artifact. It was suggested by the authors that the approach could potentially be generalized to other disease states and immunological phenotypes. A further reported finding was that TCR beta sequences accurately predicted the HLA-A and HLA-B alleles for most subjects in the first cohort. Linkage disequilibrium might explain the correlated functional status among segregating V segments, but an unknown experimental factor could not be ruled out. Most TCR sequences were seen in very few donors, while some public TCRs were found in many individuals. Sequencing depth was assumed to be roughly uniform across donors in the presence/absence analyses, though that assumption may not hold. In a later genetic analysis, a missense DCLRE1C variant was associated with V-gene and J-gene trimming of TCR beta chains, and the association was replicated in an independent cohort. A later analysis found that most CMV-associated TCR beta chains appeared HLA-restricted, with HLA associations seemingly driven largely by CMV exposure. Compared with equally common non-associated chains, HLA-associated TCR beta chains in a later analysis were more clonally expanded and had lower generation probabilities. In this cohort, only TCR beta chains were sequenced, and detectable features were limited by the absence of alpha or paired-chain data. According to a later analysis, TCR association rates differed among HLA loci, with DRB1 alleles showing the most associated TCRs and HLA-C alleles showing the fewest. Strong co-occurrence of HLA alleles, especially DR and DQ, made assigning TCR associations to individual alleles difficult. Because HLA typing was missing for some donors at each locus, association tests included only the typed subset. Some IMGT-functional V segments, including TRBV6-2 and TRBV6-3, could not be told apart with the 87-base-pair reads, so those segments were excluded. A later analysis associated 17,000 or so TCR beta sequences with specific HLA alleles at a false discovery rate of 0.05. Broadly in line with IMGT annotations, most TCR beta V segments showed up in productive rearrangements about 90% or about 30% of the time in an earlier analysis of 587 of the donors. CMV serostatus was the only immune exposure information available for the cohort. Compared with the 666-donor mean, donors in an Asian-associated ancestry cluster had fewer N-insertions in productive TCRs, according to a later genetic analysis. In a later analysis, several top co-occurrence clusters were reported to appear linked to parvovirus B19, influenza, CMV and Epstein-Barr virus. In the study, approximately 150 TCR beta chains were listed as associated with cytomegalovirus. A few of the identified cytomegalovirus-associated TCR beta chains were confirmed in vitro to be specific for cytomegalovirus antigens.

The CDR3 spans 14 residues, from the cysteine through the phenylalanine. The DNA shown is the 42-base CDR3, in frame from base 1. Via the germline V gene, CDR1 is KGHSH and CDR2 LQKENI. Trimmed from V: 8 bases; trimmed from J: 4 bases; junction bases lacking a gene match: 3. Preparation of the library involved the immunoSEQ multiplex PCR assay. A mixture of 60 forward primers for TCR Vbeta segments and 13 reverse primers for TCR Jbeta segments was used in the multiplex PCR. The CDR3 region of rearranged TCR beta genes was amplified from genomic DNA with a multiplex PCR assay. The amplified TCR beta libraries were sequenced on the Illumina HiSeq System as 87-base-pair reads. As for how the authors treated the data: A later analysis tallied roughly 76 million unique TCR beta chains across the 666 repertoires, and 10 million to 11 million of those chains were shared by two or more donors. A nearest-neighbor algorithm error-corrected the raw reads and collapsed the reads into unique sequences, merging closely related sequences to remove PCR and sequencing errors. V, D and J gene segments were assigned by aligning CDR3 sequences to IMGT reference sequences. For a sequence to be retained, a match of at least six nucleotides to both a V gene segment and a J gene segment was required. Rearrangements were called productive when the CDR3 lacked stop codons and stayed in frame with V and J; all others were non-productive. CDR3 was defined according to IMGT convention as the region running from the second conserved V-encoded cysteine to the conserved J-encoded phenylalanine. The earlier analysis of about 590 of the donors excluded sequences that lacked an unambiguous match to a single V gene segment. An earlier analysis of fewer than 650 of the donors classified V segments as functional when productive rearrangements were above 56.7% and as segregating when the standard deviation between donors was above 5%. A statistical classification framework was built to diagnose cytomegalovirus status from the catalog of TCR beta chain sequences. A later analysis assigned V and J genes by comparing TCR nucleotide sequences with IMGT/GENE-DB human TR gene sequences. A later analysis assigned CDR3 sequences and most-parsimonious VDJ recombination scenarios with the TCRdist pipeline. In a later analysis, each TCR beta chain was defined by its CDR3 amino acid sequence together with its V-gene family, and reads lacking a unique V-gene family were excluded. As a way to deal with suspected cross-contamination and a sequencing artifact, a later analysis dropped hundreds of nucleotide sequences that were highly shared and had low generation probability. For each public chain, a later analysis derived a clonal expansion index from normalized ranks of inferred template counts within each repertoire. A later analysis computed generation probabilities with a VDJ recombination model fitted to out-of-frame rearrangements, and checked the results against IGoR. In a later analysis, hypergeometric tests were used to score TCR-TCR, TCR-HLA and TCR-CMV co-occurrence, with a repertoire-size bias correction applied to TCR pairs. False discovery rates were estimated in a later analysis by permuting HLA or CMV assignments 20 times. In a later analysis, co-occurring TCRs were grouped with DBSCAN, and TCRdist sequence similarity was added when clustering was performed within HLA-allele-positive subsets. Repertoires with fewer than 30,000 or more than 120,000 public chains, plus five repertoires with anomalous nucleotide sharing, were excluded from co-occurrence clustering. TCRdb took over this immuneACCESS table, retaining in-frame rearrangements with V and J assigned. Such tables are incomplete; in checked studies, under half of the missing clones stem from an unresolved V gene, and the remainder is unexplained. That table is the source of V, J and clone size, and D and trimming were worked out from the DNA. The sample has over 110,000 clones on record, about four fifths of them singletons. The ten most abundant clones make up over 2.5% of the sample.

Comment on this clone: Which antigen it targets is not known. Within one base of it there is no much larger clone, and no base qualities were kept.

In total, 600 or so healthy bone marrow donors made up the cohort. All cohort members were sampled while nominally healthy, although unrecorded immune exposures were likely present. The donor was CMV seronegative and was included in the group of approximately 350 seronegative cohort members. A peripheral blood sample was provided by each donor, and peripheral blood mononuclear cells were used for TCR beta sequencing. The Qiagen DNeasy Blood Extraction Kit was used to extract genomic DNA from the blood cell samples. Sequenced input: PBMCs. The rearranged segments are TRBV18 and TRBJ2-6, with TRBD1 identical over 9 junction bases. The source of this sequence is a male donor in good health and CMV-seronegative. The nucleotide sequence reads as follows: TGTGCCAGCGACAGGGGGAAGGGGGCCAACGTCCTGACTTTC. Its translation is CASDRGKGANVLTF.